This T cell receptor beta chain was observed in a study of blood T cell repertoires in COVID-19. Study context: In each case, the material was cDNA or gDNA derived from T cells, B-cell-depleted T cells, or PBMCs.

The CDR3 runs to 14 residues. J gave up 3 bases and V 8 bases, and 7 bases lay outside the gene matches. CDR1 and CDR2 from the germline V gene are LGHDT and YNNKEL (reference sequence). The table lists this clone with a count of one. Per the authors' pipeline: Amplification of reference gene primers provided the estimated nucleated cell counts. Measured with immunoSEQ multiplex PCR; TCRdb has only the in-frame clones, and not every one. V, J and clone size are those of that table, while D and trimming were read from the DNA. Of nearly 110,000 clones in the sample, about 89% were seen once. Sequencing used peripheral blood. J is TRBJ1-1 and V is TRBV3-1 (or the pseudogene TRBV3-2); TRBD1 matches at 9 bases. This clonotype originated in a man between 40 and 49 years old with active or convalescent COVID-19. CDR3 coding DNA: TGTGCCAGCGACTCCGGGACAGGGTACACTGAAGCTTTCTTT. Translating gives CASDSGTGYTEAFF.